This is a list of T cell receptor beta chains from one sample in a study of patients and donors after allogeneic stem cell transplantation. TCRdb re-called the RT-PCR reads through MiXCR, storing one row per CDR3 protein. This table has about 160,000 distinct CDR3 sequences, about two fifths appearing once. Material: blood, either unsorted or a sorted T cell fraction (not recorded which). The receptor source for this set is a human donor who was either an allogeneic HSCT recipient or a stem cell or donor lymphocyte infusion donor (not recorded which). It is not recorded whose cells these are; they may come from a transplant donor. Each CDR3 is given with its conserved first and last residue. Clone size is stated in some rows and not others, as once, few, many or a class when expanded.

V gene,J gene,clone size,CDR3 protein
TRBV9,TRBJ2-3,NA,CASSSRLAGGNSDTQYF
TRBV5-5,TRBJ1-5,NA,CASSQPGQNQPQHF
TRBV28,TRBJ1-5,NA,CASSTGTFNQPQHF
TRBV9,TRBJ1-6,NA,CASSVGPASSYNSPLHF
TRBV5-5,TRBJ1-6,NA,CASSPQDSRFSYNSPLHF
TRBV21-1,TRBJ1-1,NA,CASSKGGSNLKNTEAFF
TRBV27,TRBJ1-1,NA,CASSTGQLYPEAFF
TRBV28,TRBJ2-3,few,CASSLVDTQYF
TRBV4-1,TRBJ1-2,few,CASSPATLNYGYTF
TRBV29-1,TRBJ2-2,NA,CSVEGGTGELFF
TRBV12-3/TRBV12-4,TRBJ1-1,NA,CASSSKVNTEAFF
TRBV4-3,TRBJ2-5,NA,CASSQNSAGNQETQYF
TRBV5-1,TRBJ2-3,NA,CASSPGLTEDTQYF
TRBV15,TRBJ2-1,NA,CATSRGQGLDSSYNEQFF
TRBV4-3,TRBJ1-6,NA,CASSQDGSTGYNSPLHF
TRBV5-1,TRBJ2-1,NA,CASSLDRDSYNEQFF
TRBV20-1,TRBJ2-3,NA,CSASYLAGNTQYF
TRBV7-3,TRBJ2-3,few,CASSLTPAGVTDTQYF
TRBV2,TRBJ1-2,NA,CACLIENYGYTF
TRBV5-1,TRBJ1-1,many,CASSVPQGSAMNTEAFF
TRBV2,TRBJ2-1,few,CASGQRYNEQFF
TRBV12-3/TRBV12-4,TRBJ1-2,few,CASSLAGALYGYTF
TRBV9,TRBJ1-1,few,CASSVGVWRGQTNTEAFF
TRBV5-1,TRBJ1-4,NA,CASSRAAVGTNEKLFF
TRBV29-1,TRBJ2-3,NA,CSVSYTDTQYF
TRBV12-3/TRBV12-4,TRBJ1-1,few,CASSQTGIGTEAFF
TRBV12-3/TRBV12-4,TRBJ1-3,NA,CASSFRGEAGNTIYF
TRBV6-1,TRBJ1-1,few,CASRLQGSTEAFF
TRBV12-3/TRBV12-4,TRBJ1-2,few,CASSLGGAGGYTF
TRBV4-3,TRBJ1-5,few,CASSPRVVNQPQHF
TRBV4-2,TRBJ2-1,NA,CASSQDGDLNDEQFF
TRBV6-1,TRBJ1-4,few,CASSERGGDEKLFF
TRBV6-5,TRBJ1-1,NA,CASSYSTPGDSAFF
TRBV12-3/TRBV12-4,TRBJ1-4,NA,CASSLKQLNEKLFF
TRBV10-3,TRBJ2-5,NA,CAISVIAGAGQETQYF
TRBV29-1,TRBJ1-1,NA,CSVVWGRKNTEAFF
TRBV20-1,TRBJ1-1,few,CSAPRGNTEAFF
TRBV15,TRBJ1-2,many,CATSRLTGSNYGYTF
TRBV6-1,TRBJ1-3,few,CASRLEPARAGNTIYF
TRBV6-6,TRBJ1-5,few,CASNPGGAGNQPQHF
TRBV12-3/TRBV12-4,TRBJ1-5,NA,CASRKDRFNQPQHF